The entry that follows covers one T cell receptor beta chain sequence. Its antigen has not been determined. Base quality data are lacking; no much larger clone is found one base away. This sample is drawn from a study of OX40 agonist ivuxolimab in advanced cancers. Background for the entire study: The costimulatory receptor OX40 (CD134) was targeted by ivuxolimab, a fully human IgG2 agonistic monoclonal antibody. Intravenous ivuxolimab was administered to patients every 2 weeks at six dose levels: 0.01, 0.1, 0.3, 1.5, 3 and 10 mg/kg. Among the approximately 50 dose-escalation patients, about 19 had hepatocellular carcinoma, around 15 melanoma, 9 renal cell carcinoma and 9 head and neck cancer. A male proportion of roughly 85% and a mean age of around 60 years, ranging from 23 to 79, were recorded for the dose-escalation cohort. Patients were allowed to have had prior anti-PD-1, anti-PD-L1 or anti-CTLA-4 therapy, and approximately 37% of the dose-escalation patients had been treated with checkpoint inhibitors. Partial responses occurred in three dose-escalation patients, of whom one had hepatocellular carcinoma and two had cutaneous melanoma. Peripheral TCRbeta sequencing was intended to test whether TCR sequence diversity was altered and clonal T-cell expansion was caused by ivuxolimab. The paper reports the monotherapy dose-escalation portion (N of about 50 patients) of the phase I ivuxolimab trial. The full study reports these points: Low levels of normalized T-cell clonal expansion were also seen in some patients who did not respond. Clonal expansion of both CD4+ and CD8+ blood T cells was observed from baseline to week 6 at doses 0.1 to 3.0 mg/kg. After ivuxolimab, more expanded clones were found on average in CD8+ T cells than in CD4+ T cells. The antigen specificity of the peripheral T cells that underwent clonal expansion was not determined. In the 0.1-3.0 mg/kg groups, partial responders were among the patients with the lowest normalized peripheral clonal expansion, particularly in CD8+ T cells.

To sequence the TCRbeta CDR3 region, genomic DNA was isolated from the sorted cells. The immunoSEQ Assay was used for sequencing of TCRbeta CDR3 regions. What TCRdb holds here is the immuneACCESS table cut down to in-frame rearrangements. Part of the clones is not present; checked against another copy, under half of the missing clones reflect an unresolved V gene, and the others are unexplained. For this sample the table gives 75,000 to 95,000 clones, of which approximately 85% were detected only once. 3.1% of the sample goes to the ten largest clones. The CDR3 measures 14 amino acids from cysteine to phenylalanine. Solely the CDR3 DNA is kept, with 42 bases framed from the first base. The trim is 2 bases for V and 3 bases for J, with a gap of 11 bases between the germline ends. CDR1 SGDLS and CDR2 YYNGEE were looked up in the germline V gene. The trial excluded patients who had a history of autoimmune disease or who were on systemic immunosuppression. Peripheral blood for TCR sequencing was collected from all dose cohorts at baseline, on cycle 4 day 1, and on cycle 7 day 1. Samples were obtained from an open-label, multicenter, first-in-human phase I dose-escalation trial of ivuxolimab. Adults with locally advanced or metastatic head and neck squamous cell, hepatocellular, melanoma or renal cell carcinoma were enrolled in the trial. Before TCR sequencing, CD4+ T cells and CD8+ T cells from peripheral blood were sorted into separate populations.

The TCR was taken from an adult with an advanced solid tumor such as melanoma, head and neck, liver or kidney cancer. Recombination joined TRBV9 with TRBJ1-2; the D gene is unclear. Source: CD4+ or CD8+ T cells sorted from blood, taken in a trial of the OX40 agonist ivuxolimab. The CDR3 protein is CASSVGTEHYGYTF. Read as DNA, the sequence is TGTGCCAGCAGCGTTGGTACAGAGCACTATGGCTACACCTTC.